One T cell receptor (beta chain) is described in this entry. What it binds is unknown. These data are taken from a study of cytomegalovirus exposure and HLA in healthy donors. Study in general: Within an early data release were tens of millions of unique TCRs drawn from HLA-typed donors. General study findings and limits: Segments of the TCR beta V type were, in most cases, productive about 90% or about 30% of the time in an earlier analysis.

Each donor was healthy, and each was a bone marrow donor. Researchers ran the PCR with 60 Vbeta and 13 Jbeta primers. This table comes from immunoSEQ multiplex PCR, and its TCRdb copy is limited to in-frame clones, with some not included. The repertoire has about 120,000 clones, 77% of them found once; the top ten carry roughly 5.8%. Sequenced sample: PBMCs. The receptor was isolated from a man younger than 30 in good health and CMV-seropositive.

The chain's CDR3 is CSVGPGGTTEAFF. CDR3 nucleotides: TGCAGCGTTGGGCCAGGAGGTACCACTGAAGCTTTCTTT. The chain carries TRBV29-1 and TRBJ1-1, with unresolved D. CDR3 size: 13 residues. Germline V lookup: CDR1 SQVTM, CDR2 ANQGSEA. Deletions cut 4 bases from V and 4 bases from J, with 13 bases between.